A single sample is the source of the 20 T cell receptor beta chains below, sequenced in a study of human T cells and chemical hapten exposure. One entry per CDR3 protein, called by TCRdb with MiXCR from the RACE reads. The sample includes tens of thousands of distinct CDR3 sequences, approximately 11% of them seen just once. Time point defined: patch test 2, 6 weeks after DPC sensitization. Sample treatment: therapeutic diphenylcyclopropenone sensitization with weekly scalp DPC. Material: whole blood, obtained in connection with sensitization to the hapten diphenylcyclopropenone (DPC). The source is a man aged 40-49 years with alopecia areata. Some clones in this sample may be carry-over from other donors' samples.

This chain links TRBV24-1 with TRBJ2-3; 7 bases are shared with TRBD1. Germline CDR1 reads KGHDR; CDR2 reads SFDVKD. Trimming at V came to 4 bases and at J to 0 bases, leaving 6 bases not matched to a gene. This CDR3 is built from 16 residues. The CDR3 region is CATSDKTGWSTDTQYF. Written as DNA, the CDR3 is TGTGCCACCAGTGACAAGACAGGGTGGAGCACAGATACGCAGTATTTT.

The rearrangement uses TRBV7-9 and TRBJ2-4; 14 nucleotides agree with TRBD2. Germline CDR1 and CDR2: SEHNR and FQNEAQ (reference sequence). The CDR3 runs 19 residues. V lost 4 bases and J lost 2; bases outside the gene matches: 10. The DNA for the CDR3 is TGTGCCAGCAGCTCCCTGACTAGCGGGAGGGGGCAAACCAAAAACATTCAGTACTTC. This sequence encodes CASSSLTSGRGQTKNIQYF. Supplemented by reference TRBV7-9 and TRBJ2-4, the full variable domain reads DTGVSQNPRHKITKRGQNVTFRCDPISEHNRLYWYRQTLGQGPEFLTYFQNEAQLEKSRLLSDRFSAERPKGSFSTLEIQRTEQGDSAMYLCASSSLTSGRGQTKNIQYFGAGTRLSVL.

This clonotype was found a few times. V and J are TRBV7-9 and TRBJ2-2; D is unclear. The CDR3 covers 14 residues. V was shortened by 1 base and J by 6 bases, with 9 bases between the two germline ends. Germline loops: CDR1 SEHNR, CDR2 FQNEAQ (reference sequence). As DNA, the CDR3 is TGTGCCAGCAGCTTAGTTTCCGCCCCCGGGGAGCTGTTTTTT. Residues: CASSLVSAPGELFF.

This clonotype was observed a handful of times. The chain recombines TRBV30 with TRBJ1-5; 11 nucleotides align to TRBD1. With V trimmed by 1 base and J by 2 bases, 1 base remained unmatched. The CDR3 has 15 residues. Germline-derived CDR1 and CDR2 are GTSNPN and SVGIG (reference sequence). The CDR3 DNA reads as TGTGCCTGGAGTGGGGGACAGGGGGGCAATCAGCCCCAGCATTTT. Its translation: CAWSGGQGGNQPQHF.

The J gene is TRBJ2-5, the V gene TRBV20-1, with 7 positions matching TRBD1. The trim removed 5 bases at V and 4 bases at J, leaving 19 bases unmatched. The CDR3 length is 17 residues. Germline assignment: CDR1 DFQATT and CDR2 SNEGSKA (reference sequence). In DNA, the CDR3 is TGCAGTGCTCGCTCCCTAGACATCCTCCAGGGGGTAGAGACCCAGTACTTC. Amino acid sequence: CSARSLDILQGVETQYF.

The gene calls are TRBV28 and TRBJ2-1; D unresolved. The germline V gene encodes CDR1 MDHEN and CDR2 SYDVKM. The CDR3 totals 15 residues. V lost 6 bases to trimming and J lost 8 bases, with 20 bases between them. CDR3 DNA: TGTGCCAGCAGCTCCCCCACCGACTTGGCCTATGAGCAGTTCTTC. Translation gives CASSSPTDLAYEQFF.

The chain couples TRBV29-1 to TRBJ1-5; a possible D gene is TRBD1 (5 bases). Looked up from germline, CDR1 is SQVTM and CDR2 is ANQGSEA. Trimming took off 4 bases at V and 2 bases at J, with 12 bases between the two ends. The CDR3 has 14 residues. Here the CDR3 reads CSVGGTLGNQPQHF. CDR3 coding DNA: TGCAGCGTTGGGGGGACCCTTGGCAATCAGCCCCAGCATTTT. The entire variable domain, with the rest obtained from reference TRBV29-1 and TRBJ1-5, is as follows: SAVISQKPSRDICQRGTSLTIQCQVDSQVTMMFWYRQQPGQSLTLIATANQGSEATYESGFVIDKFPISRPNLTFSTLTVSNMSPEDSSIYLCSVGGTLGNQPQHFGDGTRLSIL.

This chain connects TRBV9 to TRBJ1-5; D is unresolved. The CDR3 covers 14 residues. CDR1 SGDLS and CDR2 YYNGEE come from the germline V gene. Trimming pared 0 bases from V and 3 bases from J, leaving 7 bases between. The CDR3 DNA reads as TGTGCCAGCAGCGTAGGTGACACCAATCAGCCCCAGCATTTT. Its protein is CASSVGDTNQPQHF.

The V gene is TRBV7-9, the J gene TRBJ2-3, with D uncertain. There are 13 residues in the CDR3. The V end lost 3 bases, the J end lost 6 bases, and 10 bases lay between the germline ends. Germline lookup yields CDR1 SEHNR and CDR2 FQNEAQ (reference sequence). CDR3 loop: CASSFDRDDTQYF. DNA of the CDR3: TGTGCCAGCAGCTTCGATAGGGATGATACGCAGTATTTT.

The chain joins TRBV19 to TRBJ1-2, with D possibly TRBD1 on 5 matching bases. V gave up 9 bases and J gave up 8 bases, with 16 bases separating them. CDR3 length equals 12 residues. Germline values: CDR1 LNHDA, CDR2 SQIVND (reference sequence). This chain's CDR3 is CASYTAEGGYTF. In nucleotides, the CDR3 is TGTGCCAGCTACACCGCCGAGGGGGGCTACACCTTC.

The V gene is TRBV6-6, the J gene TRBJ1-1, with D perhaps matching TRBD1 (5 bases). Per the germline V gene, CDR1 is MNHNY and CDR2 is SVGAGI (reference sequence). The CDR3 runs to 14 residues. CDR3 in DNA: TGTACCACCAGCCTGGGGCGGATGAACACTGAAGCTTTCTTT. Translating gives CTTSLGRMNTEAFF.

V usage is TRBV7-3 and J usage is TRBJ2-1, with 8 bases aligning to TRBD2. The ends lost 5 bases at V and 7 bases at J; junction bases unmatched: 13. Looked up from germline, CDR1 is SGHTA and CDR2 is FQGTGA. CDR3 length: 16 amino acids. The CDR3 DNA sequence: TGTGCCAGCAGCCTCTCCCCGGGAGGGCCGATAAATGAGCAGTTCTTC. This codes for CASSLSPGGPINEQFF.

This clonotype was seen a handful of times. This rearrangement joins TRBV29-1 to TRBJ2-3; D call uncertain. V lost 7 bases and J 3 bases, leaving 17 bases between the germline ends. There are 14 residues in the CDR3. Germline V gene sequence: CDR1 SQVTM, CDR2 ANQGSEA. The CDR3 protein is CSGKTGHGTDTQYF. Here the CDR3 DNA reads TGCAGCGGAAAGACCGGGCACGGGACAGATACGCAGTATTTT.

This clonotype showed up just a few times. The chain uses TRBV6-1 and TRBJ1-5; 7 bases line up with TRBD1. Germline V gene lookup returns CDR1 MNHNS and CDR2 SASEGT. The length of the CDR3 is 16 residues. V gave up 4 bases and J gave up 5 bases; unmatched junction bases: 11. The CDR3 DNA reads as TGTGCCAGCAGTGGACCCAGGGACAGCTCATATCAGCCCCAGCATTTT. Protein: CASSGPRDSSYQPQHF.

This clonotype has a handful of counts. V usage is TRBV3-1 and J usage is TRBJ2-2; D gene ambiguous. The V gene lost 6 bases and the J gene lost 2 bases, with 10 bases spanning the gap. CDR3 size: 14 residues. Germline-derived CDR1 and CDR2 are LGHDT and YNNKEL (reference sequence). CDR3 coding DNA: TGTGCCAGCAGAGGCCAGGTTAACACCGGGGAGCTGTTTTTT. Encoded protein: CASRGQVNTGELFF. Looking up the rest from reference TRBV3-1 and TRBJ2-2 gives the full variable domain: DTAVSQTPKYLVTQMGNDKSIKCEQNLGHDTMYWYKQDSKKFLKIMFSYNNKELIINETVPNRFSPKSPDKAHLNLHINSLELGDSAVYFCASRGQVNTGELFFGEGSRLTVL.

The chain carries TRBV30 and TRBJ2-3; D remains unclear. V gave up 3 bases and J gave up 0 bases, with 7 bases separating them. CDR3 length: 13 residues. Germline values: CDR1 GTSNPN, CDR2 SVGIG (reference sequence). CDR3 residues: CAWRQQSTDTQYF. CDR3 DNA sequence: TGTGCCTGGAGGCAACAGAGCACAGATACGCAGTATTTT.

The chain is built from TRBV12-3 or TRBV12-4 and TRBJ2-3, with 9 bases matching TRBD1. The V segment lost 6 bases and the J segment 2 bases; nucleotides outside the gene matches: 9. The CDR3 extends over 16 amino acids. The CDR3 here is CASSRLTGGNTDTQYF. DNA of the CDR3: TGTGCCAGCAGCCGACTCACAGGGGGCAACACAGATACGCAGTATTTT.

This chain's CDR3 is CSVEMAYNEQFF. CDR3 nucleotides: TGCAGCGTTGAAATGGCTTACAATGAGCAGTTCTTC. This chain connects TRBV29-1 to TRBJ2-1, with D uncertain. This CDR3 is built from 12 residues. Germline V lookup: CDR1 SQVTM, CDR2 ANQGSEA. With 2 bases removed from V and 4 bases from J, the gap between germline ends came to 6 bases.

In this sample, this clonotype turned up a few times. In nucleotides, the CDR3 is TGTGCCAGCAGTGCTACCCCGACAGGGATGAATTCGGGAGAGACCCAGTACTTC. This codes for CASSATPTGMNSGETQYF. The chain links TRBV6-1 to TRBJ2-5; 7 nucleotides align to TRBD1. J gave up 4 bases and V 4 bases, and 18 bases lay outside the gene matches. Germline V lookup: CDR1 MNHNS, CDR2 SASEGT. CDR3 size: 18 residues.

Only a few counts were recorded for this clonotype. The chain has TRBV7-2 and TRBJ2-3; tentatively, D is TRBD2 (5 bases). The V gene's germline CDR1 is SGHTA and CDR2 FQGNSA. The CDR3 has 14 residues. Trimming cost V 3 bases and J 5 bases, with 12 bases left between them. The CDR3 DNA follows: TGTGCCAGCAGCTTGGAGGACTCCGAAGATACGCAGTATTTT. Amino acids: CASSLEDSEDTQYF.